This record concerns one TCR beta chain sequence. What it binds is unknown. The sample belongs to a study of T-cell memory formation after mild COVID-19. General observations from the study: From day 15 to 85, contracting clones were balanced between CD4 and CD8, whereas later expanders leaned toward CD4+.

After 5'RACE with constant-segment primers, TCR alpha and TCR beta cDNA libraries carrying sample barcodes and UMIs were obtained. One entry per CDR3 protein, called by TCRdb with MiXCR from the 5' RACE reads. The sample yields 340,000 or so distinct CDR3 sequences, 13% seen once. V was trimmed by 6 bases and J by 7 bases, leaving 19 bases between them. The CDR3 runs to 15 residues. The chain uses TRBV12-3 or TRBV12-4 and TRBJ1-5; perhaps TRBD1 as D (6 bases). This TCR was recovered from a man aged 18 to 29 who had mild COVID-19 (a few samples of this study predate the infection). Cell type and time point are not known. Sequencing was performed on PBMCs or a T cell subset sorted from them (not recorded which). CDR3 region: CASSSDWGGRQPQHF. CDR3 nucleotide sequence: TGTGCCAGCAGCTCAGACTGGGGGGGGCGACAGCCCCAGCATTTT.